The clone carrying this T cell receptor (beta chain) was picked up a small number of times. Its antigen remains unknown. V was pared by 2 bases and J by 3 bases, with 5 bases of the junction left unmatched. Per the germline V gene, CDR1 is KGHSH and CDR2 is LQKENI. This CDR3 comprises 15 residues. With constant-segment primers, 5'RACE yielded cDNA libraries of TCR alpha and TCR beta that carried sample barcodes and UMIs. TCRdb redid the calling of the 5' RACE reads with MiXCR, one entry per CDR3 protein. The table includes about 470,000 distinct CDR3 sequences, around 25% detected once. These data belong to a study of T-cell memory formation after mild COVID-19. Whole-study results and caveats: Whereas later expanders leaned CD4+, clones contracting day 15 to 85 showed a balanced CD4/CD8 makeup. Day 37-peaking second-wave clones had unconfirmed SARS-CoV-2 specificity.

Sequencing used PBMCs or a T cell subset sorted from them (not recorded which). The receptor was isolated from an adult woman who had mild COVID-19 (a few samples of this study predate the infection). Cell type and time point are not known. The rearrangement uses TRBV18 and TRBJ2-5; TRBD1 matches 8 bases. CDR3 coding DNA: TGTGCCAGCTCACCATCGGCAGGGGGCGAAGAGACCCAGTACTTC. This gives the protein CASSPSAGGEETQYF.